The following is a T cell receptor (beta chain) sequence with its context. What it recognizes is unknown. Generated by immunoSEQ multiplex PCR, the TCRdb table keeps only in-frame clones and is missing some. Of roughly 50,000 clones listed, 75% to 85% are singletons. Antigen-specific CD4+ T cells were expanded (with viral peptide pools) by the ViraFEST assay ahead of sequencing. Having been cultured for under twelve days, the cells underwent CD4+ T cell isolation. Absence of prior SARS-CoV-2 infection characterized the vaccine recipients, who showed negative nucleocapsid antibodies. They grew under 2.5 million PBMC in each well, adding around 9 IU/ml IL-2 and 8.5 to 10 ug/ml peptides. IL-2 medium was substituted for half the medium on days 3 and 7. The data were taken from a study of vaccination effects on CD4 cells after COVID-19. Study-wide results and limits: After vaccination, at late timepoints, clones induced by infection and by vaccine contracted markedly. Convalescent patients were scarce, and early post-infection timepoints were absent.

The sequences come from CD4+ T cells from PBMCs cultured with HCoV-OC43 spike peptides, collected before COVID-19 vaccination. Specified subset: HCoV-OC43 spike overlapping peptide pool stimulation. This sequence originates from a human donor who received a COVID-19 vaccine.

The CDR3 protein is CASSPGSSNSPLHF. CDR3 DNA: TGTGCCAGCTCACCAGGAAGTAGTAATTCACCCCTCCACTTT. The J gene is TRBJ1-6, the V gene TRBV18; D is ambiguous. Trimming removed 2 bases at V and 6 bases at J, with 8 bases between. The CDR3 contains 14 residues. Germline CDR1 and CDR2: KGHSH and LQKENI.